The present T cell receptor (beta chain) was sequenced within a study of a mutant IDH1 vaccine in newly diagnosed glioma. At the level of the study: Receipt of radiotherapy, temozolomide, or both preceded the study, and most received both.

Time point reported: baseline, week 1 (first vaccination visit). Treatment noted: pre-vaccination baseline after standard-of-care therapy. Astrocytomas that were new, WHO grade 3 or 4, IDH1-mutant and ATRX-lost were present in the donors. As concerns this clone: This CDR3 is also generated by other DNA sequences in the sample.

V lost 3 bases and J lost 4; bases outside the gene matches: 3. This CDR3 has 14 amino acids. Looked up from germline, CDR1 is SQVTM and CDR2 is ANQGSEA. Produced via immunoSEQ multiplex PCR; TCRdb's table is partial and in-frame only. The sample includes 99,000 or so clones, about 90% of them seen just once. This sample comprised PBMCs, obtained from a glioma patient treated with radiotherapy, temozolomide or both. The chain couples TRBV29-1 to TRBJ2-1, with 10 positions matching TRBD2. The source is a woman in her forties or fifties with glioma. The CDR3 here is CSVDRTSGYNEQFF. In nucleotides, the CDR3 is TGCAGCGTTGATAGGACTAGCGGTTACAATGAGCAGTTCTTC.